The next 4 T cell receptor beta chains were all read from a single sample in a study of blood T cell repertoires in COVID-19. Assay: immunoSEQ multiplex PCR; the TCRdb copy retains only in-frame clones and omits some. Of roughly 160,000 clones listed, under 95% are singletons. Material for sequencing was peripheral blood. These receptors came from a man aged 18 to 29 with COVID-19, enrolled during active disease.

J is TRBJ2-3 and V is TRBV9; a possible D gene is TRBD2 (7 bases). The V end was cut by 6 bases, the J end by 2 bases, with 19 bases between. The germline V gene encodes CDR1 SGDLS and CDR2 YYNGEE. CDR3 length equals 16 residues. The CDR3 nucleotides are TGTGCCAGCATGCCATGGGGGGGCCGCAACACAGATACGCAGTATTTT. This encodes CASMPWGGRNTDTQYF.

The chain combines TRBV12-2 with TRBJ1-5; the listed D gene, TRBD1, was not tested against the DNA. TRBV12-2 is described as a pseudogene. There are 15 residues in the CDR3. The CDR3 nucleotides read TGTGCAAGTCGCGAAACCGACAGGGTGGGTCAGCCCCAGCATTTT. This gives the protein CASRETDRVGQPQHF.

This chain links TRBV6-4 with TRBJ2-1; 11 nucleotides agree with TRBD2. In germline, CDR1 is MRHNA, CDR2 SNTAGT. This CDR3 is 16 amino acids long. The V and J ends lost 4 bases and 3 bases, in that order; junction bases with no gene match: 5. The CDR3 sequence: CASSARLAGNYNEQFF. The CDR3, as DNA: TGTGCCAGCAGTGCACGACTAGCGGGAAACTACAATGAGCAGTTCTTC.

The chain recombines TRBV6-5 with TRBJ2-7, with TRBD2 matching over 12 bases. The CDR3 length is 13 residues. Germline V gene sequence: CDR1 MNHEY, CDR2 SVGAGI. J was trimmed by 3 bases and V by 8 bases; bases with no gene match: 2. The DNA of the CDR3 is TGTGCCAGCCGGACTAGCGGGAACTACGAGCAGTACTTC. Protein: CASRTSGNYEQYF.